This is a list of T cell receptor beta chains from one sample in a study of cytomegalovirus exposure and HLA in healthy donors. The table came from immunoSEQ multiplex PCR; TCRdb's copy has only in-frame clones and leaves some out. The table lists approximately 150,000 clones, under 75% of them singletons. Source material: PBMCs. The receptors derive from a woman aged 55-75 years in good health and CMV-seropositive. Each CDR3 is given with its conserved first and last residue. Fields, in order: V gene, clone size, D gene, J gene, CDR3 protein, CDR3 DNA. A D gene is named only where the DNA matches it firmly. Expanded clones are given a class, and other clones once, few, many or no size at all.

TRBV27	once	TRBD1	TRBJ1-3	CASSSLQGTSGNTIYF	TGTGCCAGCAGTTCCCTACAGGGGACTTCTGGAAACACCATATATTTT
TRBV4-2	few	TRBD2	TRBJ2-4	CASSQLAGEAKNIQYF	TGTGCCAGCAGCCAGTTAGCGGGAGAGGCCAAAAACATTCAGTACTTC
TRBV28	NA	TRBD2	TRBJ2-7	CASSLTSGRINEQYF	TGTGCCAGCAGTTTGACCAGCGGGAGGATAAACGAGCAGTACTTC
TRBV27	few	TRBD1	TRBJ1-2	CASSRGGPYGYTF	TGTGCCAGCAGTCGAGGGGGCCCATATGGCTACACCTTC
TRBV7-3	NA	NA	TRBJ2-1	CASSLIGGDNEQFF	TGTGCCAGCAGCTTAATCGGGGGTGATAATGAGCAGTTCTTC
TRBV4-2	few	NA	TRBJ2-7	CASSQDESNSYEQYF	TGTGCCAGCAGCCAAGATGAGTCGAACTCCTACGAGCAGTACTTC
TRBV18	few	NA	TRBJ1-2	CASSPPSNRFYGYTF	TGTGCCAGCTCACCACCTTCCAATCGGTTCTATGGCTACACCTTC
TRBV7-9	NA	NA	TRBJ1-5	CASSPRGAGNQPQHF	TGTGCCAGCAGCCCCCGGGGGGCCGGCAATCAGCCCCAGCATTTT
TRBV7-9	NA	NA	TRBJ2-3	CASSFRASSTDTQYF	TGTGCCAGCAGCTTCAGGGCGTCTAGCACAGATACGCAGTATTTT
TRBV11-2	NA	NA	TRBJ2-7	CASSPPWSEQYF	TGTGCCAGCAGCCCCCCGTGGAGCGAGCAGTACTTC
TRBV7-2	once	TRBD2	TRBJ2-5	CASSLVNSGRGEQYF	TGTGCCAGCAGCTTAGTTAATAGCGGGAGAGGTGAGCAGTACTTC
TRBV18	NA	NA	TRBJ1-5	CASRTDSNQPQHF	TGTGCCAGCAGGACAGATAGCAATCAGCCCCAGCATTTT
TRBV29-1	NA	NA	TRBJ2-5	CSTPGATKETQYF	TGCAGTACCCCAGGGGCGACGAAGGAGACCCAGTACTTC
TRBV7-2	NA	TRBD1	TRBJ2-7	CASSPQGAQHEQYF	TGTGCCAGCAGCCCACAGGGGGCGCAACACGAGCAGTACTTC
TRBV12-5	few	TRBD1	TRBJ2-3	CASGLMTDRGHSDTQYF	TGTGCTAGTGGTTTGATGACCGACAGGGGGCACTCAGATACGCAGTATTTT
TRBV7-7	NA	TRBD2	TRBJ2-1	CASSSGLAGAGYNEQFF	TGTGCCAGCAGCTCTGGACTAGCGGGAGCGGGGTACAATGAGCAGTTCTTC
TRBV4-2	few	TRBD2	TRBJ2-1	CASSQDGSGAYNEQFF	TGTGCCAGCAGCCAAGATGGAAGCGGGGCCTACAATGAGCAGTTCTTC
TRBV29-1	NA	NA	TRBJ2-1	CSVVLNEQFF	TGCAGCGTGGTACTGAATGAGCAGTTCTTC
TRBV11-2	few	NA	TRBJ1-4	CASSLDMEVQLFF	TGTGCCAGCAGCTTAGATATGGAGGTTCAACTGTTTTTT
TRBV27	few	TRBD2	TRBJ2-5	CASSFTSGIQETQYF	TGTGCCAGCAGTTTCACTAGCGGGATCCAAGAGACCCAGTACTTC
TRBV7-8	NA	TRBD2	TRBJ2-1	CASSLGLAELSYEQFF	TGTGCCAGCAGCTTAGGGCTAGCGGAACTTTCGTATGAGCAGTTCTTC
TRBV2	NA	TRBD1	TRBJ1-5	CASKKWTGNQPQHF	TGTGCCAGCAAAAAATGGACAGGGAATCAGCCCCAGCATTTT
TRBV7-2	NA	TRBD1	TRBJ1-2	CASSQNRGSDYGYTF	TGTGCCAGCAGCCAAAACAGGGGCTCAGACTATGGCTACACCTTC
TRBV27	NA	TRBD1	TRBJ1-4	CASSPYPGQGGEKLFF	TGTGCCAGCAGTCCCTATCCGGGACAGGGAGGCGAAAAACTGTTTTTT
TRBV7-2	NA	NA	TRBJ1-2	CASSLAWRARWGYTF	TGTGCCAGCAGCTTAGCGTGGAGGGCTCGGTGGGGCTACACCTTC
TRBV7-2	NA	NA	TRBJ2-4	CASSLASTGDIQYF	TGTGCCAGCAGTTTAGCTAGTACGGGGGACATTCAGTACTTC
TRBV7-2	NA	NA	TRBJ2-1	CASSLATGSYNEQFF	TGTGCCAGCAGCTTAGCCACAGGGTCCTACAATGAGCAGTTCTTC
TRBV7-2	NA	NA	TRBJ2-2	CASSPSRQNTGELFF	TGTGCCAGCAGCCCCTCGAGACAGAACACCGGGGAGCTGTTTTTT
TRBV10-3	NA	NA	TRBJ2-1	CAISEDPGYNEQFF	TGTGCCATCAGTGAGGACCCAGGCTACAATGAGCAGTTCTTC
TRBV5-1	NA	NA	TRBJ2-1	CASSLVVGVSPYNEQFF	TGCGCCAGCAGCTTGGTGGTGGGAGTAAGCCCCTACAATGAGCAGTTCTTC
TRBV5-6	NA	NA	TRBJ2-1	CASSLGLEGYNEQFF	TGTGCCAGCAGCTTGGGACTAGAAGGGTACAATGAGCAGTTCTTC
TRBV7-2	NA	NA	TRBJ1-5	CASTGGDSNQPQHF	TGTGCCAGCACCGGAGGCGATAGCAATCAGCCCCAGCATTTT
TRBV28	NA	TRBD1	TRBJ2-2	CASSWTGSNTGELFF	TGTGCCAGCAGCTGGACAGGGAGCAACACCGGGGAGCTGTTTTTT
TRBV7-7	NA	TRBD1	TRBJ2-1	CASSLAGGAFHNEQFF	TGTGCTAGCAGCTTAGCAGGGGGCGCCTTCCACAATGAGCAGTTCTTC
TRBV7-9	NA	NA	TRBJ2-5	CASSLGSGETQYF	TGTGCCAGCAGCTTAGGATCCGGAGAGACCCAGTACTTC
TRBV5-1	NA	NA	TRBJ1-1	CASSSMQYAEAFF	TGCGCCAGCAGCTCCATGCAGTACGCTGAAGCTTTCTTT
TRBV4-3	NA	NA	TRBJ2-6	CASSQDHGSGSGANVLTF	TGCGCCAGCAGCCAAGATCACGGGAGCGGCTCTGGGGCCAACGTCCTGACTTTC
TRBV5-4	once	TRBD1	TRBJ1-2	CASSLVQGAGGYGYTF	TGTGCCAGCAGCTTGGTTCAGGGGGCTGGTGGCTATGGCTACACCTTC
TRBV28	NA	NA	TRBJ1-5	CASSFTGGMSNQPQHF	TGTGCCAGCAGTTTTACGGGGGGCATGAGCAATCAGCCCCAGCATTTT
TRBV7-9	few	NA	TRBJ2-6	CASLFSGANVLTF	TGTGCCAGCCTCTTCTCTGGGGCCAACGTCCTGACTTTC
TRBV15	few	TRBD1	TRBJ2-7	CATSRTGGYEQYF	TGTGCCACCAGCCGGACAGGGGGCTACGAGCAGTACTTC
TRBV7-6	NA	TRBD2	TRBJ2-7	CASSLLAGYSGEQYF	TGTGCCAGCAGCTTGTTAGCGGGTTACTCCGGCGAGCAGTACTTC
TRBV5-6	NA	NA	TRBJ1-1	CASSPFGGGRETEAFF	TGTGCCAGCAGCCCCTTTGGGGGGGGGCGAGAAACTGAAGCTTTCTTT
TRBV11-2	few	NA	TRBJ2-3	CASSLGTRTDTQYF	TGTGCCAGCAGCCTCGGGACTCGCACAGATACGCAGTATTTT
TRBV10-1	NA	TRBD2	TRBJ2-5	CASSSRGAGGPGETQYF	TGCGCCAGCAGTTCACGAGGAGCGGGAGGGCCAGGAGAGACCCAGTACTTC
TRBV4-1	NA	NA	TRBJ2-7	CASSQAPGSSYEQYF	TGCGCCAGCAGCCAAGCTCCAGGGTCTTCCTACGAGCAGTACTTC
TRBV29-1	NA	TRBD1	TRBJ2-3	CSVEDRGGGDTQYF	TGCAGCGTTGAAGACAGAGGGGGCGGAGATACGCAGTATTTT
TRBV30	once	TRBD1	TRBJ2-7	CAWTPGTAGREQYF	TGTGCCTGGACCCCTGGGACAGCAGGACGCGAGCAGTACTTC
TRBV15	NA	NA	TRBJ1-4	CATSRQALRAGEKLFF	TGTGCCACCAGCAGACAGGCCCTCAGGGCTGGTGAAAAACTGTTTTTT
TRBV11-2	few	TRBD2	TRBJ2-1	CASSLVLAGGNEQFF	TGTGCCAGCAGCTTAGTGCTGGCGGGAGGAAATGAGCAGTTCTTC